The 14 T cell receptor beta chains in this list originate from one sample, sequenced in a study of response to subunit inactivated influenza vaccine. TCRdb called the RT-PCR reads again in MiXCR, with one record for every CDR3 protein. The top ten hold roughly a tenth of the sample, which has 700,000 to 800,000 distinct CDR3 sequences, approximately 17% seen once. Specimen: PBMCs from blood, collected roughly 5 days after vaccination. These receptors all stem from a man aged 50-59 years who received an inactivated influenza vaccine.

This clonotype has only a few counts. CDR3 coding DNA: TGCAGTGCCGCCGGGACGGTCTCCTACAATGAGCAGTTCTTC. Encoded protein: CSAAGTVSYNEQFF. The rearrangement joins TRBV20-1 to TRBJ2-1; tentatively, D is TRBD1 or TRBD2 (5 bases each). Trimming left V 6 bases short and J 0 bases short, with 12 bases between. This CDR3 region has 14 residues. Germline CDR1 DFQATT, CDR2 SNEGSKA (reference sequence).

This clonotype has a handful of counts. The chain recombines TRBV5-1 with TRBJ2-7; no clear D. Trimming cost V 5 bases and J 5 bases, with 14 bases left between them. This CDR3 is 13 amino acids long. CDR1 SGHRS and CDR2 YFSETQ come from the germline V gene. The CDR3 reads CASRVMGSDEQYF. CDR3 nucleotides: TGCGCCAGCAGGGTTATGGGTTCCGACGAGCAGTACTTC.

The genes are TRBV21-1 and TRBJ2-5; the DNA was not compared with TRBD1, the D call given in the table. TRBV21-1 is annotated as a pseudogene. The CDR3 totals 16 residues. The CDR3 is CASSKGDPELQETQYF. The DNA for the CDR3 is TGTGCCAGCAGCAAAGGGGACCCAGAACTCCAAGAGACCCAGTACTTC.

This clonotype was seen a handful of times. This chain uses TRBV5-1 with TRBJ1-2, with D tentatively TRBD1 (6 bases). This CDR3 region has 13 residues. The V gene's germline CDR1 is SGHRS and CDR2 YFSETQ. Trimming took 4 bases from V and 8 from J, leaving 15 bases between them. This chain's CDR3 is CASSPQGSRGYTF. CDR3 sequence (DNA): TGCGCCAGCAGCCCACAGGGTTCTAGGGGCTACACCTTC.

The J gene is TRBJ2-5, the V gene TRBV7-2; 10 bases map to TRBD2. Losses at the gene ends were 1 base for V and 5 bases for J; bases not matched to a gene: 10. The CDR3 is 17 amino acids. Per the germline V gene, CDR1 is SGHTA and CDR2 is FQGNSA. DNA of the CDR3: TGTGCCAGCAGCTTAGGTTGGCTAGCGGGAGCCGGGGAGACCCAGTACTTC. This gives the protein CASSLGWLAGAGETQYF.

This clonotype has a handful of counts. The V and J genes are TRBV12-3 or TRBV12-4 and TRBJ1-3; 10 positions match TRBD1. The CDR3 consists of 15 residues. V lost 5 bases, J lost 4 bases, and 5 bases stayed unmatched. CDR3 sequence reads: CASSADRGFGNTIYF. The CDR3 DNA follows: TGTGCCAGCAGTGCGGACAGGGGGTTCGGAAACACCATATATTTT.

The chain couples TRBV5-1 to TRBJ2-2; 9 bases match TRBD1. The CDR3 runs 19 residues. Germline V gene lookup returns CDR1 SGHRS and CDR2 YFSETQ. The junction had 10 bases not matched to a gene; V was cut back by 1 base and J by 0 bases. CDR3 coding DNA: TGCGCCAGCAGCTTGCGGTCTTTGCGGGACAGGGCGAACACCGGGGAGCTGTTTTTT. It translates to CASSLRSLRDRANTGELFF.

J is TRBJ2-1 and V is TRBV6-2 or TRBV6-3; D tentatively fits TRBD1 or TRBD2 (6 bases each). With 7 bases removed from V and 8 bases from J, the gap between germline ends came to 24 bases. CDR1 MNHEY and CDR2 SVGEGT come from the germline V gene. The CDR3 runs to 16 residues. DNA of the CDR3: TGTGCCAGCACCCCCTGGAGAGGAGGGGGACGCTATGAGCAGTTCTTC. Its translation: CASTPWRGGGRYEQFF.

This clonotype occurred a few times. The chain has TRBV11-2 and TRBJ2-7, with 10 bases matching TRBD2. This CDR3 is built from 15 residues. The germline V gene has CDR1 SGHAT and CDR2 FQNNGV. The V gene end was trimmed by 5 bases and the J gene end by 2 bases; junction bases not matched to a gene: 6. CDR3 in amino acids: CASSVTSGEPYEQYF. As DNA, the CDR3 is TGTGCCAGCAGCGTCACTAGCGGGGAACCCTACGAGCAGTACTTC.

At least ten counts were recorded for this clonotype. The CDR3 coding sequence is TGCAGTGCTAGGTGGGGATACAATGAGCAGTTCTTC. It is translated as CSARWGYNEQFF. The rearrangement uses TRBV20-1 and TRBJ2-1; no clear D. Germline CDR1 DFQATT, CDR2 SNEGSKA (reference sequence). CDR3 length: 12 residues. The V gene lost 3 bases and the J gene lost 4 bases, with 7 bases spanning the gap.

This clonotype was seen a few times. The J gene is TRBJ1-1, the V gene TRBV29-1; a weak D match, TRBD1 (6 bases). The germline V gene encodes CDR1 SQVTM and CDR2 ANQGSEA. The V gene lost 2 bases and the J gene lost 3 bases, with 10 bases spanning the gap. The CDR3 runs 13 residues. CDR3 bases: TGCAGCGTTGAAAGGAACAGGGACACTGAAGCTTTCTTT. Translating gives CSVERNRDTEAFF.

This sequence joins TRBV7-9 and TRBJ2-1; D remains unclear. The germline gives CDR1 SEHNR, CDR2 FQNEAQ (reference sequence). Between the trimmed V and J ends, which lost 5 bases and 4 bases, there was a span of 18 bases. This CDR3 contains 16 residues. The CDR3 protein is CASSPPDGHIYNEQFF. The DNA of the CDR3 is TGTGCCAGCAGCCCCCCGGACGGGCACATATACAATGAGCAGTTCTTC. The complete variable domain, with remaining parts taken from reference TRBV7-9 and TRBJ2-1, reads DTGVSQNPRHKITKRGQNVTFRCDPISEHNRLYWYRQTLGQGPEFLTYFQNEAQLEKSRLLSDRFSAERPKGSFSTLEIQRTEQGDSAMYLCASSPPDGHIYNEQFFGPGTRLTVL.

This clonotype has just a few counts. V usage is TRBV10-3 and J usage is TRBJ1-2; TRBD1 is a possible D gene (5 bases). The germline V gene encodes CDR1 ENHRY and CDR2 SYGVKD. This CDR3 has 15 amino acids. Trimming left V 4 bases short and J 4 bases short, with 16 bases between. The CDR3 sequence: CAISGQGVLGYGYTF. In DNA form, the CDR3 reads TGTGCCATCAGTGGGCAGGGCGTCCTTGGCTATGGCTACACCTTC.

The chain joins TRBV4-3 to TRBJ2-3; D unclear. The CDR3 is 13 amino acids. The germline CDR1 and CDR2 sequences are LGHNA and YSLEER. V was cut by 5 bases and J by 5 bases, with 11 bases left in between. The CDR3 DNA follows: TGCGCCAGCAGCGGGCGGCTGCGAGATACGCAGTATTTT. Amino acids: CASSGRLRDTQYF.